A single TCR beta chain is shown here with its context. This sample stems from a study of cytomegalovirus exposure and HLA in healthy donors. For the study at large: Previous work identified around 120 million unique TCR beta sequences from about 200 million T cells.

This cohort consisted of healthy bone marrow donors. Amplification used 60 Vbeta primers and 13 Jbeta primers. Data came from immunoSEQ multiplex PCR; TCRdb stores just in-frame clones and leaves some out. The sample has about 130,000 clones, and its top ten clones hold roughly 2%. V shed 3 bases, J shed 2 bases, and the junction held 5 bases outside the gene matches. Germline-derived CDR1 and CDR2 are MGHRA and YSYEKL. The CDR3 is 17 amino acids. The chain joins TRBV4-1 to TRBJ1-3, with 12 bases identical to TRBD1. The sequenced sample consisted of PBMCs. The sequence was collected from a woman aged 55 to 70 in good health and CMV-seronegative. Here the CDR3 DNA reads TGCGCCAGCAGCCAGACCGGGACAGGGGGCCCTGGAAACACCATATATTTT. Protein: CASSQTGTGGPGNTIYF.